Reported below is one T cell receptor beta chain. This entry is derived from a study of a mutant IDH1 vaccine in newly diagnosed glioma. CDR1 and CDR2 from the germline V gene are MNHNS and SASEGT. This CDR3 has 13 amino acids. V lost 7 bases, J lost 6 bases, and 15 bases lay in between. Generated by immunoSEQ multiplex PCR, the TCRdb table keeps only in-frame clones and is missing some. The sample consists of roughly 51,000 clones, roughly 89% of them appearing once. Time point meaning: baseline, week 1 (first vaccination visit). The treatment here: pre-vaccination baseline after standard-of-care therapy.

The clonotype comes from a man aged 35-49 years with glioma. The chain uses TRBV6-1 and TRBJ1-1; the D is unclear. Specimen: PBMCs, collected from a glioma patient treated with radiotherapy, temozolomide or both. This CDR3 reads CASISALGSEAFF. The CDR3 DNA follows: TGTGCCAGCATCTCAGCCCTGGGTTCTGAAGCTTTCTTT.